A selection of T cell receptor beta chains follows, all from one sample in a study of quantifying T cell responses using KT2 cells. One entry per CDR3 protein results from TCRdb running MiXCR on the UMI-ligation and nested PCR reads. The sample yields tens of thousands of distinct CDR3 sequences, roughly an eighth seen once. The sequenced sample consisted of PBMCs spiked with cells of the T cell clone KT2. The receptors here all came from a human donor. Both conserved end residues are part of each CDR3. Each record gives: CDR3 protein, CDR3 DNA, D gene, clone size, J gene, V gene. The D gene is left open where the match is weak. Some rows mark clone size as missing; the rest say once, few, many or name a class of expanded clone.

cdr3_aa: CASRDGDQPQHF
cdr3_nt: TGCGCCAGCCGGGACGGCGATCAGCCCCAGCATTTT
d_call: NA
clone_size: many
j_call: TRBJ1-5
v_call: TRBV10-2

cdr3_aa: CASTPQGTQYF
cdr3_nt: TGCGCCAGCACCCCCCAGGGGACCCAGTACTTC
d_call: NA
clone_size: NA
j_call: TRBJ2-5
v_call: TRBV4-1

cdr3_aa: CASSHPGGSGPTFF
cdr3_nt: TGTGCCAGCAGCCATCCAGGGGGTTCGGGGCCGACTTTCTTT
d_call: TRBD1
clone_size: NA
j_call: TRBJ1-1
v_call: TRBV3-1

cdr3_aa: CASSEAPEAGEAFF
cdr3_nt: TGTGCCAGCAGTGAAGCCCCGGAGGCAGGGGAAGCTTTCTTT
d_call: NA
clone_size: NA
j_call: TRBJ1-1
v_call: TRBV6-1

cdr3_aa: CASSQEEGAGFNQPQHF
cdr3_nt: TGTGCCAGCAGCCAAGAGGAAGGTGCAGGGTTCAATCAGCCCCAGCATTTT
d_call: NA
clone_size: NA
j_call: TRBJ1-5
v_call: TRBV4-2

cdr3_aa: CASREGIITNEKLFF
cdr3_nt: TGTGCCAGCAGGGAGGGAATCATAACTAATGAAAAACTGTTTTTT
d_call: NA
clone_size: few
j_call: TRBJ1-4
v_call: TRBV27

cdr3_aa: CATSDYRSQETQYF
cdr3_nt: TGTGCCACCAGTGATTACAGGTCCCAAGAGACCCAGTACTTC
d_call: NA
clone_size: NA
j_call: TRBJ2-5
v_call: TRBV24-1

cdr3_aa: CSALTGVGNGNTIYF
cdr3_nt: TGCAGTGCTCTAACAGGGGTGGGAAATGGAAACACCATATATTTT
d_call: TRBD1
clone_size: NA
j_call: TRBJ1-3
v_call: TRBV20-1

cdr3_aa: CASSYTGSHNEQFF
cdr3_nt: TGTGCCAGCAGTTACACCGGGTCGCACAATGAGCAGTTCTTC
d_call: NA
clone_size: few
j_call: TRBJ2-1
v_call: TRBV6-2/TRBV6-3

cdr3_aa: CASSHASSVRVQTYNEQFF
cdr3_nt: TGTGCCAGCAGTCATGCCTCATCGGTGCGGGTACAAACCTACAATGAGCAGTTCTTC
d_call: NA
clone_size: few
j_call: TRBJ2-1
v_call: TRBV7-9

cdr3_aa: CASSSGGATDTQYF
cdr3_nt: TGTGCCAGCAGTAGCGGGGGGGCCACAGATACGCAGTATTTT
d_call: TRBD2
clone_size: medium-sized
j_call: TRBJ2-3
v_call: TRBV6-4

cdr3_aa: CASSQRFRPTDTQYF
cdr3_nt: TGTGCCAGCAGCCAGAGGTTCAGACCCACAGATACGCAGTATTTT
d_call: NA
clone_size: NA
j_call: TRBJ2-3
v_call: TRBV14

cdr3_aa: CASSQGQGSGANVLTF
cdr3_nt: TGTGCCAGCAGCCAAGGACAGGGCTCTGGGGCCAACGTCCTGACTTTC
d_call: TRBD1
clone_size: large
j_call: TRBJ2-6
v_call: TRBV3-1

cdr3_aa: CASSASATNEKLFF
cdr3_nt: TGTGCCAGCAGCGCGAGCGCAACTAATGAAAAACTGTTTTTT
d_call: NA
clone_size: NA
j_call: TRBJ1-4
v_call: TRBV6-1

cdr3_aa: CAISPGAGAVNEQFF
cdr3_nt: TGTGCCATTAGCCCGGGGGCGGGGGCCGTGAATGAGCAGTTCTTC
d_call: NA
clone_size: few
j_call: TRBJ2-1
v_call: TRBV6-2/TRBV6-3

cdr3_aa: CASSQDGTGYNSPLHF
cdr3_nt: TGTGCCAGCAGCCAAGACGGGACAGGATATAATTCACCCCTCCACTTT
d_call: TRBD1
clone_size: few
j_call: TRBJ1-6
v_call: TRBV4-2

cdr3_aa: CASSQTSSGELFF
cdr3_nt: TGTGCCAGCAGCCAGACTAGCAGTGGGGAGCTGTTTTTT
d_call: TRBD2
clone_size: NA
j_call: TRBJ2-2
v_call: TRBV5-6

cdr3_aa: CASSYNGLGPSYEQYF
cdr3_nt: TGTGCCAGCAGTTACAACGGCTTAGGCCCATCCTACGAGCAGTACTTC
d_call: NA
clone_size: NA
j_call: TRBJ2-7
v_call: TRBV6-5

cdr3_aa: CAWSSGGRSNQPQHF
cdr3_nt: TGTGCCTGGAGCTCCGGCGGACGTAGCAATCAGCCCCAGCATTTT
d_call: NA
clone_size: NA
j_call: TRBJ1-5
v_call: TRBV30

cdr3_aa: CASSENNNEQFF
cdr3_nt: TGTGCCAGCAGTGAAAACAACAATGAGCAGTTCTTC
d_call: NA
clone_size: many
j_call: TRBJ2-1
v_call: TRBV6-5

cdr3_aa: CASSLRDRLYGYTF
cdr3_nt: TGTGCCAGCAGCCTAAGGGACAGGCTCTATGGCTACACCTTC
d_call: TRBD1
clone_size: NA
j_call: TRBJ1-2
v_call: TRBV7-8

cdr3_aa: CASSQGASGGYEQYF
cdr3_nt: TGCGCCAGCAGCCAAGGGGCTAGCGGAGGTTACGAGCAGTACTTC
d_call: TRBD2
clone_size: few
j_call: TRBJ2-7
v_call: TRBV4-3

cdr3_aa: CASNKIGTSGYNEQFF
cdr3_nt: TGTGCCAGCAATAAGATAGGGACTAGCGGATACAATGAGCAGTTCTTC
d_call: TRBD2
clone_size: NA
j_call: TRBJ2-1
v_call: TRBV12-3/TRBV12-4

cdr3_aa: CASRQTGSTEAFF
cdr3_nt: TGTGCCAGCAGACAAACAGGGAGCACTGAAGCTTTCTTT
d_call: NA
clone_size: few
j_call: TRBJ1-1
v_call: TRBV12-3/TRBV12-4

cdr3_aa: CASSLGVDTDTQYF
cdr3_nt: TGTGCCAGCAGCTTAGGAGTAGACACAGATACGCAGTATTTT
d_call: NA
clone_size: few
j_call: TRBJ2-3
v_call: TRBV11-2

cdr3_aa: CASSQDRKTQYF
cdr3_nt: TGTGCCAGCAGCCAAGATCGGAAGACCCAGTACTTC
d_call: NA
clone_size: NA
j_call: TRBJ2-5
v_call: TRBV3-1

cdr3_aa: CSAQHQETQYF
cdr3_nt: TGCAGTGCACAGCACCAAGAGACCCAGTACTTC
d_call: NA
clone_size: medium-sized
j_call: TRBJ2-5
v_call: TRBV20-1

cdr3_aa: CSATQAGVRETQYF
cdr3_nt: TGCAGTGCCACACAAGCGGGAGTTAGGGAGACCCAGTACTTC
d_call: TRBD2
clone_size: NA
j_call: TRBJ2-5
v_call: TRBV20-1

cdr3_aa: CASSSPRGDGIEAFF
cdr3_nt: TGTGCCAGCAGTTCCCCCAGGGGGGATGGAATTGAAGCTTTCTTT
d_call: TRBD1
clone_size: few
j_call: TRBJ1-1
v_call: TRBV6-5

cdr3_aa: CASSFRADLYGYTF
cdr3_nt: TGTGCCAGCAGTTTCCGGGCGGACCTATATGGCTACACCTTC
d_call: NA
clone_size: NA
j_call: TRBJ1-2
v_call: TRBV12-3/TRBV12-4

cdr3_aa: CASSLAQVNEQFF
cdr3_nt: TGTGCCAGCAGCTTAGCCCAGGTCAATGAGCAGTTCTTC
d_call: NA
clone_size: NA
j_call: TRBJ2-1
v_call: TRBV7-2

cdr3_aa: CASSGQGGLHEQFF
cdr3_nt: TGCGCCAGCAGCGGACAGGGCGGTCTCCATGAGCAGTTCTTC
d_call: TRBD1
clone_size: NA
j_call: TRBJ2-1
v_call: TRBV5-1

cdr3_aa: CASSIGTLSSYEQYF
cdr3_nt: TGTGCCAGCAGCATAGGGACTTTAAGCTCCTACGAGCAGTACTTC
d_call: NA
clone_size: NA
j_call: TRBJ2-7
v_call: TRBV7-6

cdr3_aa: CSVAGGVNEKLFF
cdr3_nt: TGCAGCGTTGCGGGGGGGGTGAATGAAAAACTGTTTTTT
d_call: NA
clone_size: few
j_call: TRBJ1-4
v_call: TRBV29-1

cdr3_aa: CASSLRDGNSPLHF
cdr3_nt: TGTGCCAGCAGCCTCCGGGACGGAAATTCACCCCTCCACTTT
d_call: NA
clone_size: many
j_call: TRBJ1-6
v_call: TRBV3-1

cdr3_aa: CAWSVTGPLGGNTIYF
cdr3_nt: TGTGCCTGGAGTGTCACTGGGCCGCTCGGGGGAAACACCATATATTTT
d_call: NA
clone_size: NA
j_call: TRBJ1-3
v_call: TRBV30

cdr3_aa: CASSLIAGISTDTQYF
cdr3_nt: TGTGCCAGCAGCTTGATAGCGGGGATTAGCACAGATACGCAGTATTTT
d_call: TRBD2
clone_size: few
j_call: TRBJ2-3
v_call: TRBV7-6

cdr3_aa: CASSRRREDTEAFF
cdr3_nt: TGTGCCAGCAGCCGCAGGCGGGAGGACACTGAAGCTTTCTTT
d_call: NA
clone_size: once
j_call: TRBJ1-1
v_call: TRBV7-9

cdr3_aa: CASSPGQGITEAFF
cdr3_nt: TGCGCCAGCAGCCCCGGACAGGGAATCACTGAAGCTTTCTTT
d_call: TRBD1
clone_size: few
j_call: TRBJ1-1
v_call: TRBV4-1

cdr3_aa: CAISESTTSGTGELFF
cdr3_nt: TGTGCCATCAGTGAGTCGACGACTAGCGGCACCGGGGAGCTGTTTTTT
d_call: TRBD2
clone_size: NA
j_call: TRBJ2-2
v_call: TRBV10-3

cdr3_aa: CSAREGAFPQETQYF
cdr3_nt: TGCAGTGCTAGAGAGGGGGCTTTCCCCCAAGAGACCCAGTACTTC
d_call: NA
clone_size: NA
j_call: TRBJ2-5
v_call: TRBV20-1

cdr3_aa: CASSTSARMETQYF
cdr3_nt: TGTGCCAGCAGCACCTCAGCCCGAATGGAGACCCAGTACTTC
d_call: NA
clone_size: NA
j_call: TRBJ2-5
v_call: TRBV5-5

cdr3_aa: CASSPRQGGEAFF
cdr3_nt: TGTGCCAGCAGCCCCCGACAGGGGGGTGAAGCTTTCTTT
d_call: TRBD1
clone_size: few
j_call: TRBJ1-1
v_call: TRBV7-9

cdr3_aa: CASSYSLTGGVNTQYF
cdr3_nt: TGTGCCAGCAGTTACTCGCTCACAGGGGGCGTCAATACGCAGTATTTT
d_call: TRBD1
clone_size: NA
j_call: TRBJ2-3
v_call: TRBV6-5

cdr3_aa: CATQRRDRFSYEQYF
cdr3_nt: TGTGCCACCCAACGTAGGGACAGATTCTCCTACGAGCAGTACTTC
d_call: TRBD1
clone_size: NA
j_call: TRBJ2-7
v_call: TRBV6-6

cdr3_aa: CSAISGTSIDEQYF
cdr3_nt: TGCAGTGCTATTTCCGGGACTAGTATAGACGAGCAGTACTTC
d_call: TRBD2
clone_size: many
j_call: TRBJ2-7
v_call: TRBV20-1

cdr3_aa: CATGTGYEQYF
cdr3_nt: TGTGCCACCGGGACAGGCTACGAGCAGTACTTC
d_call: TRBD1
clone_size: few
j_call: TRBJ2-7
v_call: TRBV19

cdr3_aa: CSVEESDGQPQHF
cdr3_nt: TGCAGCGTTGAAGAGTCTGACGGGCAGCCCCAGCATTTT
d_call: NA
clone_size: many
j_call: TRBJ1-5
v_call: TRBV29-1

cdr3_aa: CASSLEVRTDTQYF
cdr3_nt: TGTGCCAGCAGCTTAGAGGTCCGAACAGATACGCAGTATTTT
d_call: NA
clone_size: NA
j_call: TRBJ2-3
v_call: TRBV7-9

cdr3_aa: CASSLVSRGYTF
cdr3_nt: TGTGCCAGCAGCTTAGTGTCCCGAGGCTACACCTTC
d_call: NA
clone_size: NA
j_call: TRBJ1-2
v_call: TRBV7-2

cdr3_aa: CASRWTGGNEQFF
cdr3_nt: TGTGCCAGCAGATGGACAGGAGGGAATGAGCAGTTCTTC
d_call: NA
clone_size: many
j_call: TRBJ2-1
v_call: TRBV3-1

cdr3_aa: CAWSVSGRGRRGYTF
cdr3_nt: TGTGCCTGGAGTGTATCCGGTCGTGGTAGACGTGGCTACACCTTC
d_call: NA
clone_size: NA
j_call: TRBJ1-2
v_call: TRBV30

cdr3_aa: CSVESSGRLFGEAFF
cdr3_nt: TGCAGCGTTGAATCCTCGGGCAGGCTATTTGGTGAAGCTTTCTTT
d_call: NA
clone_size: few
j_call: TRBJ1-1
v_call: TRBV29-1

cdr3_aa: CASSVMRTGSRDGYTF
cdr3_nt: TGTGCCAGCAGTGTTATGCGGACAGGGTCCCGAGATGGCTACACCTTC
d_call: TRBD1
clone_size: NA
j_call: TRBJ1-2
v_call: TRBV2

cdr3_aa: CSARTGEENQPQHF
cdr3_nt: TGCAGTGCGAGAACAGGGGAGGAGAATCAGCCCCAGCATTTT
d_call: TRBD1
clone_size: many
j_call: TRBJ1-5
v_call: TRBV20-1

cdr3_aa: CASSRDSPSDGYTF
cdr3_nt: TGTGCCAGCAGTCGAGACAGTCCGTCCGATGGCTACACCTTC
d_call: NA
clone_size: many
j_call: TRBJ1-2
v_call: TRBV6-2/TRBV6-3

cdr3_aa: CASSSDRNEKLFF
cdr3_nt: TGTGCCAGCTCATCGGACCGGAATGAAAAACTGTTTTTT
d_call: NA
clone_size: few
j_call: TRBJ1-4
v_call: TRBV18

cdr3_aa: CASSQGPASDTQYF
cdr3_nt: TGTGCCAGCAGCCAAGGCCCAGCGTCAGATACGCAGTATTTT
d_call: NA
clone_size: NA
j_call: TRBJ2-3
v_call: TRBV14

cdr3_aa: CSADDEGNYGYTF
cdr3_nt: TGCAGTGCCGATGATGAGGGAAACTATGGCTACACCTTC
d_call: NA
clone_size: medium-sized
j_call: TRBJ1-2
v_call: TRBV20-1

cdr3_aa: CASSYSGTGFGNQPQHF
cdr3_nt: TGTGCCAGCAGTTACTCGGGGACAGGGTTCGGGAATCAGCCCCAGCATTTT
d_call: TRBD1
clone_size: NA
j_call: TRBJ1-5
v_call: TRBV6-2/TRBV6-3